This TCR beta chain was retrieved from a study of blood T cell repertoires in COVID-19. Study-level information: Sample material is recorded as cDNA or gDNA derived from T cells, B-cell-depleted T cells, or PBMCs.

Membership in each cohort depended on participant-reported clinical history. Cohort 3 donors were reported recovered after two negative PCRs, clearance, or symptom resolution. Using immunoSEQ multiplex PCR, the repertoire was profiled, and TCRdb retains in-frame clones only, with some absent. The profile shows roughly 500,000 clones, 75% to 90% of them singletons. A single count supports this clone. Germline loops: CDR1 SGHNT, CDR2 YYREEE (reference sequence). The CDR3 sequence is 14 residues long. The V end lost 4 bases, the J end lost 7 bases, and 18 bases lay between the germline ends. This chain connects TRBV5-4 to TRBJ2-7, with D possibly matching TRBD2 (6 bases). This receptor was taken from a woman aged 55-70 years who had recovered from COVID-19. Sequencing was carried out using PBMCs or T cells enriched from blood (not recorded which). CDR3 bases: TGTGCCAGCAGCCGAGAGGGACTTCCGGGGGAGCAGTACGTC. It yields the protein CASSREGLPGEQYV.